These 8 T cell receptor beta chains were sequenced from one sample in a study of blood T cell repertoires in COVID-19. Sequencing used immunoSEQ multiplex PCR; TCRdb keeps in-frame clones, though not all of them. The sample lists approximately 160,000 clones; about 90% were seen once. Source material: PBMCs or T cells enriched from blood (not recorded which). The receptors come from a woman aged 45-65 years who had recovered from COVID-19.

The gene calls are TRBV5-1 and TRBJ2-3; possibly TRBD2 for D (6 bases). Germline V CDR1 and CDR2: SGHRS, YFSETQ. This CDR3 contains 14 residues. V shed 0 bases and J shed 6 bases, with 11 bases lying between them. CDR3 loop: CASSLVAGSDTQYF. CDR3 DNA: TGCGCCAGCAGCTTGGTGGCGGGGTCTGATACGCAGTATTTT. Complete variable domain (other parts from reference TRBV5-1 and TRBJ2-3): KAGVTQTPRYLIKTRGQQVTLSCSPISGHRSVSWYQQTPGQGLQFLFEYFSETQRNKGNFPGRFSGRQFSNSRSEMNVSTLELGDSALYLCASSLVAGSDTQYFGPGTRLTVL.

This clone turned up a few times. The CDR3 DNA is TGTGCCAGCAGTTTTCTTGGGACAGCTAATGAAAAACTGTTTTTT. It yields the protein CASSFLGTANEKLFF. V is TRBV27 and J is TRBJ1-4; 7 bases align to TRBD1. CDR3 length equals 15 residues. V lost 3 bases and J lost 3; bases outside the gene matches: 4. Germline CDR1 is MNHEY and CDR2 is SMNVEV (reference sequence).

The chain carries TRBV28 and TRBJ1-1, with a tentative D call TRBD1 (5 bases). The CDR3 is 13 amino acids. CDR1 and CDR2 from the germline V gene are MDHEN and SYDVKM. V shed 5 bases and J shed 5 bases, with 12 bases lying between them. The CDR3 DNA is TGTGCCAGCAGTCACCCAGGGCAAACTGAAGCTTTCTTT. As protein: CASSHPGQTEAFF.

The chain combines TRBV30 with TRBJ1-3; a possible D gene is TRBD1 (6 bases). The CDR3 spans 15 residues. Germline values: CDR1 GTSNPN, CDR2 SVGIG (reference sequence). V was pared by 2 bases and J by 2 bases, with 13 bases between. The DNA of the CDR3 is TGTGCCTGGAGTAGGAGGTCAGGGGCTGGAAACACCATATATTTT. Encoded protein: CAWSRRSGAGNTIYF.

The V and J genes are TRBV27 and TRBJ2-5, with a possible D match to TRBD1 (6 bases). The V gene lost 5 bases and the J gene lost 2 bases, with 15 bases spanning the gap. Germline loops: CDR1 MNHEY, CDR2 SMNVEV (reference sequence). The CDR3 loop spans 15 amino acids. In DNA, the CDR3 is TGTGCCAGCAGTAACCTACAGGGCCCACAAGAGACCCAGTACTTC. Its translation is CASSNLQGPQETQYF.

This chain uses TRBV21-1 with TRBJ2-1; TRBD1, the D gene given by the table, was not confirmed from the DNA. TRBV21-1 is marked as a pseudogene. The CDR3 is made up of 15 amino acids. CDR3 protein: CASSVRDRGIYEQFF. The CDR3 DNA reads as TGTGCCAGCAGCGTCCGGGACAGGGGGATCTATGAGCAGTTCTTC.

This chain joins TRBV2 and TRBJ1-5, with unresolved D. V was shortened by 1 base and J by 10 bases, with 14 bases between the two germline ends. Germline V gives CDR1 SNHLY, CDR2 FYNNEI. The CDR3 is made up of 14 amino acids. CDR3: CASSEGTEILPQHF. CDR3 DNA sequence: TGTGCCAGCAGTGAAGGAACAGAAATCCTTCCCCAGCATTTT.

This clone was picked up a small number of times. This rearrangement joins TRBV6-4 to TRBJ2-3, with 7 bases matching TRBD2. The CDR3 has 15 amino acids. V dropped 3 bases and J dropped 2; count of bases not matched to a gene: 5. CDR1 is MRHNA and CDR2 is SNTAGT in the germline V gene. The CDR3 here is CASSESAGSTDTQYF. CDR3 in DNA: TGTGCCAGCAGTGAATCAGCGGGGTCCACAGATACGCAGTATTTT.